This TCR beta chain was found in a study of blood T cell repertoires in COVID-19. Study-wide context: Recovered Cohort 3 donors showed two negative PCRs, clearance, or symptom resolution. Sources were T cells, B-cell-depleted T cells, or PBMCs; the material itself was cDNA or gDNA.

Authors' analysis steps: Cell counts per sample came from amplifying reference gene primers. Here immunoSEQ multiplex PCR was the method, and the copy in TCRdb shows in-frame clones only, minus some. V, J and clone size were drawn from that table, and D and trimming were deduced from the DNA. The sample contains roughly 210,000 clones, roughly 91% of which appear only once. Recruits, aged about 18 to 90 years, lived in 24 US areas. Input material: PBMCs or T cells enriched from blood (not recorded which). The receptor comes from a man aged 25-40 years in a cohort exposed to, infected with or recovered from COVID-19 (not recorded which).

The CDR3 sequence is CASSLAGQGAYEQYF. Written as DNA, the CDR3 is TGCGCCAGCAGCTTGGCCGGGCAGGGGGCCTACGAGCAGTACTTC. This chain uses TRBV5-1 with TRBJ2-7, with TRBD1 identical over 7 bases. With V trimmed by 0 bases and J by 2 bases, 5 bases remained unmatched. The CDR3 consists of 15 residues. The germline CDR1 and CDR2 sequences are SGHRS and YFSETQ.